The 18 T cell receptor beta chains reported below all come from one sample, sequenced in a study of cytomegalovirus exposure and HLA in healthy donors. 13 Jbeta primers and 60 Vbeta primers were used for the PCR. Data came from immunoSEQ multiplex PCR; TCRdb stores just in-frame clones and leaves some out. The sample lists about 180,000 clones; 65% to 75% were seen once. Sequenced sample: PBMCs. These receptors were collected from a human donor in good health.

The J gene is TRBJ2-5, the V gene TRBV11-2; possible D gene TRBD2, 6 bases. Germline V CDR1 and CDR2: SGHAT, FQNNGV. Trimming took 5 bases from V and 1 from J, leaving 14 bases between them. The CDR3 has 15 amino acids. CDR3 sequence (DNA): TGTGCCAGCAGCCCCCCTCTGGGGGGCCAAGAGACCCAGTACTTC. It yields the protein CASSPPLGGQETQYF.

The chain links TRBV27 to TRBJ1-2; 10 nucleotides line up with TRBD1. CDR1 and CDR2 from the germline V gene are MNHEY and SMNVEV (reference sequence). J was trimmed by 5 bases and V by 8 bases; bases with no gene match: 17. There are 17 residues in the CDR3. Here the CDR3 DNA reads TGTGCCAGCGGGCGGACGGGATTGACAGGGGGCCAGTATGGCTACACCTTC. Its translation: CASGRTGLTGGQYGYTF.

The chain uses TRBV6-5 and TRBJ2-7; 8 nucleotides line up with TRBD1. From germline, CDR1 is MNHEY and CDR2 SVGAGI. V lost 2 bases and J lost 6; bases outside the gene matches: 9. The CDR3 totals 15 residues. The CDR3 is CASSYTGGWMGEQYF. The CDR3 DNA is TGTGCCAGCAGTTACACAGGGGGTTGGATGGGCGAGCAGTACTTC.

The CDR3 sequence: CASSPGQGARYATEAFF. The CDR3 DNA follows: TGTGCCAGCTCACCGGGACAGGGGGCGCGGTATGCCACTGAAGCTTTCTTT. The gene calls are TRBV18 and TRBJ1-1, with 12 bases aligning to TRBD1. V gave up 3 bases and J gave up 4 bases; unmatched junction bases: 9. Germline CDR1 reads KGHSH; CDR2 reads LQKENI. The CDR3 runs 17 residues. The full variable domain, rest sourced from reference TRBV18 and TRBJ1-1, is NAGVMQNPRHLVRRRGQEARLRCSPMKGHSHVYWYRQLPEEGLKFMVYLQKENIIDESGMPKERFSAEFPKEGPSILRIQQVVRGDSAAYFCASSPGQGARYATEAFFGQGTRLTVV.

V usage is TRBV5-1 and J usage is TRBJ2-3; D perhaps matches TRBD1 (5 bases). Germline lookup yields CDR1 SGHRS and CDR2 YFSETQ. V was clipped by 0 bases and J by 0 bases, with 11 bases between them. The CDR3 spans 16 residues. The CDR3 spells CASSLAQQASTDTQYF. The CDR3 DNA is TGCGCCAGCAGCTTGGCCCAACAGGCTAGCACAGATACGCAGTATTTT.

This sequence joins TRBV6-7 and TRBJ1-5; the D is unclear. TRBV6-7 is known as an ORF, though its function is uncertain. Trimming shortened V by 2 bases and J by 6 bases, and 14 bases separated the two germline ends. The CDR3 totals 15 residues. The CDR3 sequence is CASSYRHLASQPQHF. The CDR3 DNA follows: TGTGCCAGCAGTTACCGACATCTGGCAAGTCAGCCCCAGCATTTT.

J is TRBJ1-5 and V is TRBV6-4; no firm D call. Germline V lookup: CDR1 MRHNA, CDR2 SNTAGT. V was shortened by 5 bases and J by 0 bases, with 11 bases between the two germline ends. CDR3 length: 15 amino acids. The CDR3 loop reads CASSRTGDSNQPQHF. CDR3 coding DNA: TGTGCCAGCAGTCGTACGGGAGATAGCAATCAGCCCCAGCATTTT.

This clone is a singleton in its sample. V is TRBV7-6 and J is TRBJ2-1, with TRBD2 matching over 8 bases. Germline loops: CDR1 SGHVS, CDR2 FNYEAQ. This CDR3 comprises 14 residues. With V trimmed by 1 base and J by 12 bases, 8 bases remained unmatched. The CDR3 DNA is TGTGCCAGCAGCTTAGGAGAGCGGGGGTACGGGCAGTTCTTC. Protein product: CASSLGERGYGQFF.

The chain uses TRBV30 and TRBJ2-5; 9 bases agree with TRBD2. The CDR3 has 14 amino acids. V was pared by 1 base and J by 5 bases, with 5 bases of the junction left unmatched. Germline loops: CDR1 GTSNPN, CDR2 SVGIG (reference sequence). This CDR3 is CAWSEVSGGETQYF. The DNA of the CDR3 is TGTGCCTGGAGTGAGGTCAGCGGGGGGGAGACCCAGTACTTC.

The chain links TRBV6-6 to TRBJ2-3; 10 positions match TRBD1. With V trimmed by 2 bases and J by 4 bases, 3 bases remained unmatched. The CDR3 covers 15 residues. Germline V gene data show CDR1 as MNHNY and CDR2 as SVGAGI (reference sequence). CDR3: CASSYVGQGADTQYF. In DNA form, the CDR3 reads TGTGCCAGCAGTTACGTTGGACAGGGGGCAGATACGCAGTATTTT.

This chain links TRBV9 with TRBJ1-3, with D hard to call. There are 14 residues in the CDR3. The V gene's germline CDR1 is SGDLS and CDR2 YYNGEE. Trimming shortened V by 4 bases and J by 2 bases, and 10 bases separated the two germline ends. This chain's CDR3 is CASSTGLPGNTIYF. The DNA for the CDR3 is TGTGCCAGCAGCACTGGGCTCCCTGGAAACACCATATATTTT.

This clone appeared once. The CDR3 bases are TGTGCCAGCAGCCAAAGACAGGGGCCCCCGTTCACTGAAGCTTTCTTT. The encoded protein is CASSQRQGPPFTEAFF. This sequence joins TRBV14 and TRBJ1-1; 8 nucleotides match TRBD1. J was trimmed by 4 bases and V by 2 bases; bases with no gene match: 9. There are 16 residues in the CDR3. The V gene's germline CDR1 is SGHDN and CDR2 FVKESK.

This clone was counted a few times. This chain connects TRBV6-5 to TRBJ1-4; 8 nucleotides agree with TRBD1. Unmatched junction bases numbered 10, after V lost 5 bases and J lost 8 bases. The CDR3 covers 15 residues. Germline V gene lookup returns CDR1 MNHEY and CDR2 SVGAGI. The CDR3 loop is CASSADRGSGEKLFF. CDR3 coding DNA: TGTGCCAGCAGTGCCGACAGGGGTTCTGGAGAAAAACTGTTTTTT.

This clone came up a few times. V gene TRBV14 combines with J gene TRBJ2-5; TRBD1 agrees at 7 bases. The J call is doubtful: the DNA matches TRBJ2-7 better. Germline V gene lookup returns CDR1 SGHDN and CDR2 FVKESK. There are 15 residues in the CDR3. CDR3 sequence (DNA): TGTGCCAGCAGCCAAGGCCGGGACAGAGTATGCGAGCAGTACTTC. Its translation is CASSQGRDRVCEQYF.

V is TRBV6-6 and J is TRBJ1-6, with D tentatively TRBD1 (6 bases). Between the trimmed V and J ends, which lost 2 bases and 8 bases, there was a span of 7 bases. CDR1 and CDR2 from the germline V gene are MNHNY and SVGAGI (reference sequence). The CDR3 contains 13 residues. As DNA, the CDR3 is TGTGCCAGCAGTTACAGGGGGTATTCACCCCTCCACTTT. It is translated as CASSYRGYSPLHF.

The chain links TRBV6-5 to TRBJ2-3; tentatively, D is TRBD1 (6 bases). The V and J ends lost 4 bases and 2 bases respectively, with 16 bases between them. The CDR3 runs to 16 residues. CDR1 and CDR2 (germline): MNHEY, SVGAGI. The CDR3 nucleotides are TGTGCCAGCAGTTCACGGAGACAGGTTACCACAGATACGCAGTATTTT. This sequence encodes CASSSRRQVTTDTQYF.

V gene TRBV9 combines with J gene TRBJ2-3, with TRBD2 matching over 16 bases. The germline gives CDR1 SGDLS, CDR2 YYNGEE. The trim removed 3 bases at V and 3 bases at J, leaving 4 bases unmatched. The CDR3 has 17 amino acids. CDR3 nucleotide sequence: TGTGCCAGCAGCGAGGGGACTAGCGGGAGGGGTACAGATACGCAGTATTTT. This encodes CASSEGTSGRGTDTQYF.

This clone was detected only a few times. CDR3 in DNA: TGTGCCAGCAGTGAACTAAAATCAGAGCCCCAGCATTTT. It specifies CASSELKSEPQHF. The J gene is TRBJ1-5, the V gene TRBV6-5; the D is unclear. Trimming took 5 bases from V and 8 from J, leaving 13 bases between them. The CDR3 covers 13 residues. Germline lookup yields CDR1 MNHEY and CDR2 SVGAGI.